The 26 T cell receptor beta chains below were found in one sample sequenced in a study of shared clonotypes between healthy human individuals. The data were produced by immunoSEQ multiplex PCR, yet TCRdb's version contains in-frame clones alone and is incomplete. This table holds 2 million to 2.5 million clones, over 85% found once. The sample taken for sequencing was naive CD4+ T cells from PBMCs. Sample subset: CD45RA+ positively selected. The origin of the receptors is a man between 18 and 29 years old in good health. Some clones in this sample may be carry-over from other donors' samples.

The V and J genes are TRBV7-9 and TRBJ2-5; no clear D gene. CDR1 is SEHNR, CDR2 FQNEAQ, per germline (reference sequence). The CDR3 covers 15 residues. V was cut by 3 bases and J by 5 bases, with 16 bases left in between. The CDR3 DNA follows: TGTGCCAGCAGCTTGGGCCGATCTCCGAAGGAGACCCAGTACTTC. This codes for CASSLGRSPKETQYF.

This chain connects TRBV28 to TRBJ1-2, with TRBD1 identical over 8 bases. V shed 6 bases, J shed 12 bases, and the junction held 12 bases outside the gene matches. The V gene's germline CDR1 is MDHEN and CDR2 SYDVKM. The CDR3 is 13 amino acids. The CDR3 is CASRTPGTGSHTF. Written as DNA, the CDR3 is TGTGCCAGCAGAACTCCCGGGACAGGTTCCCACACCTTC.

The CDR3 is CSVERAWGESQYF. CDR3 bases: TGCAGCGTTGAGAGGGCGTGGGGGGAATCGCAGTATTTT. This chain uses TRBV29-1 with TRBJ2-3; D is possibly TRBD2 (6 bases). CDR1 SQVTM and CDR2 ANQGSEA come from the germline V gene. The V and J ends lost 3 bases and 10 bases respectively, with 17 bases between them. The CDR3 has 13 residues.

This sequence joins TRBV5-1 and TRBJ2-5, with a possible D match to TRBD2 (6 bases). This CDR3 has 15 amino acids. Deletions cut 0 bases from V and 5 bases from J, with 14 bases between. Germline V lookup: CDR1 SGHRS, CDR2 YFSETQ. The DNA for the CDR3 is TGCGCCAGCAGCTTGGTGGGTCGAGGAGGGGAGACCCAGTACTTC. Translated, it gives CASSLVGRGGETQYF.

The chain couples TRBV30 to TRBJ1-3; D remains unclear. Germline loops: CDR1 GTSNPN, CDR2 SVGIG (reference sequence). The CDR3 runs 15 residues. Trimming took off 1 base at V and 0 bases at J, with 10 bases between the two ends. The CDR3 bases are TGTGCCTGGAGTGAAGGCAGAAGCTCTGGAAACACCATATATTTT. Residues: CAWSEGRSSGNTIYF.

The chain combines TRBV19 with TRBJ2-1, with no clear D. CDR1 is LNHDA and CDR2 is SQIVND in the germline V gene (reference sequence). This CDR3 has 11 amino acids. Trimming stripped 8 bases from V and 0 bases from J, with 2 bases between. The CDR3 sequence is CASFSYNEQFF. The CDR3 nucleotides are TGTGCCAGTTTCTCCTACAATGAGCAGTTCTTC. Looking up the rest from reference TRBV19 and TRBJ2-1 gives the full variable domain: DGGITQSPKYLFRKEGQNVTLSCEQNLNHDAMYWYRQDPGQGLRLIYYSQIVNDFQKGDIAEGYSVSREKKESFPLTVTSAQKNPTAFYLCASFSYNEQFFGPGTRLTVL.

V and J are TRBV18 and TRBJ1-4; TRBD1 is a possible D gene (6 bases). In germline, CDR1 is KGHSH, CDR2 LQKENI. The CDR3 is made up of 17 amino acids. The V end lost 1 base, the J end lost 1 base, and 13 bases lay between the germline ends. The CDR3 DNA follows: TGTGCCAGCTCACCACAGGTACAGGGAAGAACTAATGAAAAACTGTTTTTT. As protein: CASSPQVQGRTNEKLFF.

The chain links TRBV5-1 to TRBJ1-4; tentative D call: TRBD1 (5 bases). Germline assignment: CDR1 SGHRS and CDR2 YFSETQ. This CDR3 is built from 14 residues. Trimming cost V 5 bases and J 4 bases, with 12 bases left between them. The CDR3 DNA reads TGCGCCAGCAGTAGGGGCATGGGTAATGAAAAACTGTTTTTT. Its translation is CASSRGMGNEKLFF.

V gene TRBV7-9 combines with J gene TRBJ2-3, with no clear D. The CDR3 extends over 11 amino acids. Trimming took 10 bases from V and 0 from J, leaving 5 bases between them. The germline gives CDR1 SEHNR, CDR2 FQNEAQ (reference sequence). In DNA form, the CDR3 reads TGTGCCACCGCTAGCACAGATACGCAGTATTTT. This encodes CATASTDTQYF.

CDR3: CASSPGGVAGGPEFF. In DNA form, the CDR3 reads TGTGCCAGTAGTCCAGGGGGGGTAGCGGGAGGGCCCGAGTTCTTC. J is TRBJ2-1 and V is TRBV19; 11 bases are a match to TRBD2. Germline V gene lookup returns CDR1 LNHDA and CDR2 SQIVND (reference sequence). After removal of 5 bases from V and 14 bases from J, the junction contained 14 bases not matched to a gene. The CDR3 has 15 amino acids.

CDR3 sequence: CASSLHLLTNEKLFF. DNA for the CDR3: TGTGCCAGCAGTTTACACCTCCTTACTAATGAAAAACTGTTTTTT. This chain links TRBV28 with TRBJ1-4; D is undetermined. This CDR3 comprises 15 residues. Germline V lookup: CDR1 MDHEN, CDR2 SYDVKM. V lost 2 bases and J lost 2, with 9 bases in between.

In its sample, this clone was seen once. The chain couples TRBV28 to TRBJ2-1; D is possibly TRBD1 or TRBD2 (5 bases each). V dropped 5 bases and J dropped 7 bases, with 18 bases sitting between them. This CDR3 is built from 15 residues. Germline V gene sequence: CDR1 MDHEN, CDR2 SYDVKM. Here the CDR3 DNA reads TGTGCCAGCAGTACCATGGGGGACGGAGCTAATGAGCAGTTCTTC. Its translation: CASSTMGDGANEQFF.

CDR3 region: CASSPLGGTPNTGELFF. The DNA of the CDR3 is TGTGCCAGCAGCCCCCTGGGTGGGACTCCGAACACCGGGGAGCTGTTTTTT. The chain employs TRBV11-3 and TRBJ2-2; D may be TRBD2 (6 bases). CDR1 and CDR2 (germline): SGHNT, YENEEA. The CDR3 has 17 residues. The germline V and J ends were trimmed by 5 bases and 0 bases, with 16 bases remaining between them. Using reference TRBV11-3 and TRBJ2-2 for the parts outside the CDR3, the full variable domain is EAGVVQSPRYKIIEKKQPVAFWCNPISGHNTLYWYLQNLGQGPELLIRYENEEAVDDSQLPKDRFSAERLKGVDSTLKIQPAELGDSAVYLCASSPLGGTPNTGELFFGEGSRLTVL.

As for this clone: The same CDR3 arises from other DNA sequences in this sample as well. V and J are TRBV5-1 and TRBJ1-1; 9 positions agree with TRBD1. Germline V CDR1 and CDR2: SGHRS, YFSETQ. Trimming removed 4 bases from V and 0 bases from J; junction bases left unmatched: 4. The CDR3 consists of 15 residues. CDR3 loop: CASSRTGAMNTEAFF. DNA for the CDR3: TGCGCCAGCAGCCGGACAGGGGCAATGAACACTGAAGCTTTCTTT.

The chain couples TRBV28 to TRBJ1-5, with D perhaps matching TRBD1 (5 bases). The ends were cut back, 5 bases at V and 0 bases at J, with 14 bases in the middle. CDR3 length equals 16 residues. Germline-derived CDR1 and CDR2 are MDHEN and SYDVKM. CDR3 nucleotides: TGTGCCAGCAGTCCACGACAGATCTATAGCAATCAGCCCCAGCATTTT. Its translation: CASSPRQIYSNQPQHF.

The chain joins TRBV11-3 to TRBJ2-5; D gene ambiguous. Germline V gives CDR1 SGHNT, CDR2 YENEEA. The CDR3 is made up of 13 amino acids. Trimming pared 5 bases from V and 1 base from J, leaving 8 bases between. The CDR3 DNA sequence: TGTGCCAGCAGCCCCGACGGCCAAGAGACCCAGTACTTC. It is translated as CASSPDGQETQYF.

A note on this clone: Distinct nucleotide sequences in the sample also encode this CDR3. This chain connects TRBV7-9 to TRBJ2-3; the match to TRBD1 covers 9 bases. This CDR3 has 16 amino acids. J gave up 0 bases and V 5 bases, and 6 bases lay outside the gene matches. CDR1 and CDR2 (germline): SEHNR, FQNEAQ (reference sequence). The CDR3 nucleotides read TGTGCCAGCAGCCTTCTCGGACAGGGGAGCACAGATACGCAGTATTTT. The encoded protein is CASSLLGQGSTDTQYF.

This clone has just one count. Other nucleotide sequences from this sample produce the same CDR3. The V gene is TRBV14, the J gene TRBJ2-3; tentatively, D is TRBD1 (6 bases). The CDR3 has 14 amino acids. With 4 bases removed from V and 1 base from J, the gap between germline ends came to 9 bases. The germline V gene encodes CDR1 SGHDN and CDR2 FVKESK. CDR3 protein: CASSRRQGTDTQYF. CDR3 nucleotides: TGTGCCAGCAGCCGTCGACAGGGCACAGATACGCAGTATTTT.

The V and J genes are TRBV9 and TRBJ2-7; no reliable D call. In germline, CDR1 is SGDLS, CDR2 YYNGEE. The CDR3 extends over 15 amino acids. Trimming shortened V by 3 bases and J by 2 bases, and 15 bases separated the two germline ends. In DNA, the CDR3 is TGTGCCAGCAGCGCCGAACCTAATTTGCCCTACGAGCAGTACTTC. Translation: CASSAEPNLPYEQYF.

This CDR3 is CASSPRRGDTQYF. In DNA form, the CDR3 reads TGTGCCAGCAGCCCTAGACGGGGAGATACGCAGTATTTT. The chain joins TRBV2 to TRBJ2-3; a possible D gene is TRBD2 (5 bases). CDR3 length equals 13 residues. The V end lost 6 bases, the J end lost 5 bases, and 12 bases lay between the germline ends. CDR1 SNHLY and CDR2 FYNNEI come from the germline V gene.

About this clone: A read error may produce the germline difference seen at one junction end. This sequence joins TRBV6-4 and TRBJ1-2, with D unclear. Germline V lookup: CDR1 MRHNA, CDR2 SNTAGT. CDR3 length: 17 amino acids. CDR3 amino acids: CASSYSLDPSLRYGYTF. CDR3 DNA: TGTGCCAGCAGTTACTCCTTGGACCCTTCGTTGAGATATGGCTACACCTTC.

V is TRBV7-2 and J is TRBJ2-5; the D call may be TRBD1 or TRBD2 (5 bases each). Trimming cost V 4 bases and J 0 bases, with 9 bases left between them. Germline lookup yields CDR1 SGHTA and CDR2 FQGNSA. The CDR3 contains 14 residues. The CDR3: CASSYGTHQETQYF. The CDR3 region has the DNA TGTGCCAGCAGCTACGGGACCCACCAAGAGACCCAGTACTTC.

The chain carries TRBV7-9 and TRBJ2-6, with D hard to call. Germline V gene data show CDR1 as SEHNR and CDR2 as FQNEAQ (reference sequence). Trimming pared 1 base from V and 2 bases from J, leaving 9 bases between. CDR3 length equals 16 residues. CDR3 DNA: TGTGCCAGCAGCTTAGGGCAGGTTACTGGGGCCAACGTCCTGACTTTC. Translation: CASSLGQVTGANVLTF.

A remark on this clone: Different DNA sequences within this sample yield the same CDR3. The V and J genes are TRBV30 and TRBJ2-6; D is possibly TRBD2 (5 bases). CDR1 and CDR2 from the germline V gene are GTSNPN and SVGIG (reference sequence). The CDR3 loop spans 17 amino acids. V was clipped by 7 bases and J by 2 bases, with 21 bases between them. CDR3 in amino acids: CASHPGGFRTGANVLTF. As DNA, the CDR3 is TGTGCCTCCCACCCTGGCGGGTTCAGGACTGGGGCCAACGTCCTGACTTTC. Together with reference TRBV30 and TRBJ2-6, the CDR3 gives the full variable domain: SQTIHQWPATLVQPVGSPLSLECTVEGTSNPNLYWYRQAAGRGLQLLFYSVGIGQISSEVPQNLSASRPQDRQFILSSKKLLLSDSGFYLCASHPGGFRTGANVLTFGAGSRLTVL.

This clone was seen only once. This same CDR3 is encoded by further DNA sequences in the sample. The rearrangement joins TRBV30 to TRBJ1-2; possible D gene TRBD1, 6 bases. CDR1 and CDR2 (germline): GTSNPN, SVGIG (reference sequence). V was clipped by 0 bases and J by 8 bases, with 13 bases between them. There are 13 residues in the CDR3. The CDR3 sequence: CAWSVGGGGGYTF. CDR3 DNA sequence: TGTGCCTGGAGTGTAGGGGGAGGCGGCGGCTACACCTTC.

This sequence joins TRBV14 and TRBJ2-1, with TRBD2 matching 9 bases. The CDR3 runs to 15 residues. V gave up 1 base and J gave up 11 bases; unmatched junction bases: 9. Germline V lookup: CDR1 SGHDN, CDR2 FVKESK. The CDR3 DNA reads TGTGCCAGCAGCCAAGGCCTAGCGGGGCTTCTTCAGCAGTTCTTC. Amino acid sequence: CASSQGLAGLLQQFF.